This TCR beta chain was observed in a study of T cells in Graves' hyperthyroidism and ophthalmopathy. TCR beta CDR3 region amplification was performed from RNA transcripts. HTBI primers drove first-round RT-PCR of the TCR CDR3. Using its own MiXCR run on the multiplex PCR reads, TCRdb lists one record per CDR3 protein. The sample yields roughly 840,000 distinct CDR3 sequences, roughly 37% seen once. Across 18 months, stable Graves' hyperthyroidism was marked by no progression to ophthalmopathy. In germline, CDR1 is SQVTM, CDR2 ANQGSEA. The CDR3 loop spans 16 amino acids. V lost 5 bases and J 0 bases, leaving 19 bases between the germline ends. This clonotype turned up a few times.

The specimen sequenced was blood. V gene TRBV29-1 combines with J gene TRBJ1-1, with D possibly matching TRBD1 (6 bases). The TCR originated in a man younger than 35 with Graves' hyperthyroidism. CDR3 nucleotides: TGCAGCGTTTATGGAGAGGACAGACCTATGAACACTGAAGCTTTCTTT. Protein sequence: CSVYGEDRPMNTEAFF.